These 27 T cell receptor beta chains were all obtained from the same sample, sequenced in a study of tumor-infiltrating lymphocytes in localized non-small cell lung cancer (dated by TCRdb to 2020 to 2022). The library was made by the immunoSEQ multiplex PCR assay. TCRdb took over this immuneACCESS table, retaining in-frame rearrangements with V and J assigned. Such tables are incomplete; in checked studies, under half of the missing clones stem from an unresolved V gene, and the remainder is unexplained. A total of approximately 15,000 clones appear in this sample, roughly 40% of them only once. About 15% of the sample lies in the top ten. Sequencing used lung tumor tissue. The origin of the receptors is a human donor with non-small cell lung cancer.

This clone appeared a few times. The chain uses TRBV2 and TRBJ1-4; the D gene is possibly TRBD1 (5 bases). The germline gives CDR1 SNHLY, CDR2 FYNNEI. Trimming stripped 4 bases from V and 5 bases from J, with 14 bases between. CDR3 length: 15 amino acids. The CDR3 DNA is TGTGCCAGCAGTGCTAGTGCAGGGAAAAATGAAAAACTGTTTTTT. Protein: CASSASAGKNEKLFF. The whole variable domain, remainder taken from reference TRBV2 and TRBJ1-4, is EPEVTQTPSHQVTQMGQEVILRCVPISNHLYFYWYRQILGQKVEFLVSFYNNEISEKSEIFDDQFSVERPDGSNFTLKIRSTKLEDSAMYFCASSASAGKNEKLFFGSGTQLSVL.

The sample holds a few counts of this clone. The rearrangement joins TRBV5-1 to TRBJ1-6; tentatively, D is TRBD1 (5 bases). The CDR3 contains 15 residues. Germline-derived CDR1 and CDR2 are SGHRS and YFSETQ. V was clipped by 4 bases and J by 7 bases, with 15 bases between them. The DNA of the CDR3 is TGCGCCAGCAGCACGGGAGGGGTTCAGAATTCACCCCTCCACTTT. This sequence encodes CASSTGGVQNSPLHF.

This clone was observed a handful of times. The rearrangement links TRBV4-1 to TRBJ1-1; TRBD1 aligns across 9 bases. The CDR3 totals 12 residues. CDR1 and CDR2 from the germline V gene are MGHRA and YSYEKL. V was clipped by 4 bases and J by 9 bases; unmatched bases: 3. CDR3 nucleotides: TGCGCCAGCAGCCTAGACAGGGGGAAAGCTTTCTTT. Protein sequence: CASSLDRGKAFF.

V gene TRBV9 combines with J gene TRBJ1-1; D gene ambiguous. Trimming pared 0 bases from V and 5 bases from J, leaving 11 bases between. CDR1 and CDR2 (germline): SGDLS, YYNGEE. The CDR3 is 14 residues long. This chain's CDR3 is CASSVGGWGTEAFF. DNA of the CDR3: TGTGCCAGCAGCGTAGGAGGGTGGGGAACTGAAGCTTTCTTT.

The J gene is TRBJ2-1, the V gene TRBV11-3, with unresolved D. Germline CDR1 reads SGHNT; CDR2 reads YENEEA. The germline V and J ends were trimmed by 5 bases and 0 bases, with 11 bases remaining between them. The CDR3 covers 15 residues. This CDR3 reads CASSPSPSSYNEQFF. In DNA, the CDR3 is TGTGCCAGCAGCCCGTCCCCAAGCTCCTACAATGAGCAGTTCTTC.

The J gene is TRBJ2-4, the V gene TRBV4-1, with D maybe TRBD2 (5 bases). This CDR3 is built from 15 residues. The V end was cut by 4 bases, the J end by 7 bases, with 17 bases between. Germline V CDR1 and CDR2: MGHRA, YSYEKL. The CDR3 sequence is CASSLRAGDGNIQYF. The CDR3 region has the DNA TGCGCCAGCAGCCTGAGGGCCGGAGATGGGAACATTCAGTACTTC.

The rearrangement joins TRBV29-1 to TRBJ1-4; possible D gene TRBD1, 6 bases. The germline V and J ends were trimmed by 7 bases and 0 bases, with 9 bases remaining between them. Per germline, CDR1 SQVTM and CDR2 ANQGSEA. CDR3 length equals 13 residues. DNA for the CDR3: TGCAGCGCCAGGGGAACAACTAATGAAAAACTGTTTTTT. This encodes CSARGTTNEKLFF.

J is TRBJ1-2 and V is TRBV5-6; D unresolved. Trimming took off 9 bases at V and 1 base at J, with 7 bases between the two ends. Germline CDR1 and CDR2: SGHDT and YYEEEE. The CDR3 spans 11 residues. In DNA form, the CDR3 reads TGTGCCACCAGTTTTAACTATGGCTACACCTTC. This sequence encodes CATSFNYGYTF.

The rearrangement links TRBV7-2 to TRBJ1-5; D call uncertain. The germline V gene has CDR1 SGHTA and CDR2 FQGNSA. The CDR3 has 15 amino acids. V was clipped by 1 base and J by 0 bases, with 7 bases between them. The CDR3 spells CASSLVGYSNQPQHF. In DNA form, the CDR3 reads TGTGCCAGCAGCTTAGTAGGTTATAGCAATCAGCCCCAGCATTTT.

The chain couples TRBV20-1 to TRBJ2-3, with no clear D. CDR1 and CDR2 (germline): DFQATT, SNEGSKA (reference sequence). Trimming took 6 bases from V and 7 from J, leaving 11 bases between them. CDR3 length: 11 amino acids. The CDR3 sequence is CSAAPGHTQYF. The CDR3 DNA sequence: TGCAGTGCCGCCCCCGGACATACGCAGTATTTT.

The gene calls are TRBV5-1 and TRBJ2-4, with D maybe TRBD1 (7 bases). Germline CDR1 and CDR2: SGHRS and YFSETQ. The CDR3 length is 15 residues. Trimming cost V 0 bases and J 9 bases, with 16 bases left between them. CDR3 DNA sequence: TGCGCCAGCAGCTTGGCCTTTGGCCAGGGGGGCATTCAGTACTTC. Its protein is CASSLAFGQGGIQYF.

The sample holds many counts of this clone. This chain connects TRBV2 to TRBJ1-1; D gene ambiguous. The CDR3 is made up of 16 amino acids. Trimming removed 6 bases at V and 2 bases at J, with 19 bases between. Germline V gene lookup returns CDR1 SNHLY and CDR2 FYNNEI. The CDR3 DNA is TGTGCCAGCAGAGAACCCGTAAGGGCGGGAAACACTGAAGCTTTCTTT. Translating it yields CASREPVRAGNTEAFF.

The V call is TRBV6-6, the J call TRBJ2-7; the D is unclear. The V end was cut by 2 bases, the J end by 5 bases, with 7 bases between. Germline values: CDR1 MNHNY, CDR2 SVGAGI (reference sequence). CDR3 length: 12 residues. The CDR3 protein is CASSYDNDEQYF. The CDR3 DNA follows: TGTGCCAGCAGTTACGACAATGACGAGCAGTACTTC.

This rearrangement joins TRBV7-8 to TRBJ2-7; no definite D call. The CDR3 has 11 amino acids. Germline V gene sequence: CDR1 SGHVS, CDR2 FQNEAQ. V was cut by 6 bases and J by 3 bases, with 6 bases left in between. CDR3 in amino acids: CASRHVYEQYF. CDR3 DNA: TGTGCCAGCAGGCACGTCTACGAGCAGTACTTC.

V gene TRBV23-1 combines with J gene TRBJ2-7; 7 bases align to TRBD1. TRBV23-1 is sorted into the ORF group, with uncertain function. This CDR3 has 13 residues. Trimming cost V 8 bases and J 2 bases; bases outside gene matches: 6. DNA of the CDR3: TGCGCCAGCCAGCCTGACAGGGCCTACGAGCAGTACTTC. This translates into CASQPDRAYEQYF.

The chain joins TRBV9 to TRBJ2-7, with D uncertain. CDR3 length equals 14 residues. The germline V gene has CDR1 SGDLS and CDR2 YYNGEE. The V gene lost 0 bases and the J gene lost 0 bases, with 7 bases spanning the gap. The chain's CDR3 is CASSVEGFSYEQYF. The DNA for the CDR3 is TGTGCCAGCAGCGTAGAAGGTTTCTCCTACGAGCAGTACTTC.

This clone was counted only a few times. The V call is TRBV6-5, the J call TRBJ1-6, with 11 bases that match TRBD1. CDR1 and CDR2 (germline): MNHEY, SVGAGI. The CDR3 runs 16 residues. Trimming cost V 2 bases and J 7 bases; bases outside gene matches: 4. The CDR3 DNA is TGTGCCAGCAGTTACGGACAGGGGGCTCGAAATTCACCCCTCCACTTT. Its translation is CASSYGQGARNSPLHF.

This clone was seen a handful of times. The chain carries TRBV19 and TRBJ1-2, with D perhaps TRBD1 (6 bases). Germline V gene sequence: CDR1 LNHDA, CDR2 SQIVND (reference sequence). This CDR3 is built from 15 residues. Trimming cost V 5 bases and J 4 bases, with 17 bases left between them. As DNA, the CDR3 is TGTGCCAGTAGTTTGCGACAGGCCCAGGTCTATGGCTACACCTTC. Protein product: CASSLRQAQVYGYTF.

The chain carries TRBV5-1 and TRBJ2-7; 8 bases are a match to TRBD2. Per germline, CDR1 SGHRS and CDR2 YFSETQ. V was pared by 0 bases and J by 3 bases, with 5 bases of the junction left unmatched. The CDR3 sequence is 15 residues long. The CDR3 DNA follows: TGCGCCAGCAGCTTGGCCGGGGGGGGCTACTACGAGCAGTACTTC. Translating it yields CASSLAGGGYYEQYF.

This clone has more than one count but fewer than ten. V usage is TRBV5-4 and J usage is TRBJ2-7; D possibly corresponds to TRBD1 (5 bases). CDR3 length equals 14 residues. Trimming cost V 4 bases and J 2 bases, with 13 bases left between them. CDR1 and CDR2 (germline): SGHNT, YYREEE (reference sequence). The CDR3, as DNA: TGTGCCAGCAGCCCCATAGGGGTACCCTACGAGCAGTACTTC. Encoded protein: CASSPIGVPYEQYF.

V gene TRBV2 combines with J gene TRBJ1-1; no clear D gene. Germline loops: CDR1 SNHLY, CDR2 FYNNEI. Trimming stripped 0 bases from V and 1 base from J, with 24 bases between. The CDR3 contains 20 residues. CDR3 sequence (DNA): TGTGCCAGCAGTGAAGCTGGGAAGGGCCGGGGAATTCAAACGAACACTGAAGCTTTCTTT. Its translation is CASSEAGKGRGIQTNTEAFF. The full variable domain, in which reference TRBV2 and TRBJ1-1 provide the parts outside the CDR3, is EPEVTQTPSHQVTQMGQEVILRCVPISNHLYFYWYRQILGQKVEFLVSFYNNEISEKSEIFDDQFSVERPDGSNFTLKIRSTKLEDSAMYFCASSEAGKGRGIQTNTEAFFGQGTRLTVV.

This clone came up many times. The chain is built from TRBV28 and TRBJ2-3; D gene uncertain. The CDR3 runs to 15 residues. Trimming pared 5 bases from V and 1 base from J, leaving 13 bases between. CDR1 MDHEN and CDR2 SYDVKM come from the germline V gene. CDR3 in DNA: TGTGCCAGCAGTCCCCACGAAGGGCGCACAGATACGCAGTATTTT. Protein: CASSPHEGRTDTQYF.

The V call is TRBV4-1, the J call TRBJ2-6, with a weak D call TRBD1 (5 bases). The CDR3 covers 17 residues. Germline CDR1 and CDR2: MGHRA and YSYEKL. V was trimmed by 0 bases and J by 2 bases, leaving 11 bases between them. The CDR3: CASSQEGQGTGANVLTF. CDR3 nucleotide sequence: TGCGCCAGCAGCCAAGAAGGGCAGGGAACTGGGGCCAACGTCCTGACTTTC.

This chain joins TRBV7-3 and TRBJ2-7, with 9 bases lining up with TRBD1. Trimming cost V 5 bases and J 0 bases; bases outside gene matches: 2. This CDR3 spans 14 amino acids. Germline CDR1 is SGHTA and CDR2 is FQGTGA. This CDR3 reads CASSVTGGSYEQYF. CDR3 DNA sequence: TGTGCCAGCAGCGTGACAGGGGGCTCCTACGAGCAGTACTTC. Full variable domain (missing parts from reference TRBV7-3 and TRBJ2-7): GAGVSQTPSNKVTEKGKYVELRCDPISGHTALYWYRQSLGQGPEFLIYFQGTGAADDSGLPNDRFFAVRPEGSVSTLKIQRTERGDSAVYLCASSVTGGSYEQYFGPGTRLTVT.

Written as DNA, the CDR3 is TGTGCCACCAGCAGAGAGGGGACCTCCTACGAGCAGTACTTC. This encodes CATSREGTSYEQYF. The chain is built from TRBV15 and TRBJ2-7; D is possibly TRBD1 or TRBD2 (5 bases each). The CDR3 has 14 residues. The germline V and J ends were trimmed by 0 bases and 0 bases, with 6 bases remaining between them. Germline assignment: CDR1 LNHNV and CDR2 YYDKDF (reference sequence).

V usage is TRBV28 and J usage is TRBJ2-5; 8 bases are a match to TRBD1. The CDR3 length is 14 residues. Looked up from germline, CDR1 is MDHEN and CDR2 is SYDVKM. After removal of 6 bases from V and 2 bases from J, the junction contained 5 bases not matched to a gene. CDR3 in amino acids: CASSTRQGQETQYF. The DNA of the CDR3 is TGTGCCAGCAGCACACGACAGGGGCAAGAGACCCAGTACTTC.

By sample fraction, this clone is medium-sized. This sequence joins TRBV7-3 and TRBJ2-2; TRBD2 might be the D (6 bases). Trimming shortened V by 4 bases and J by 3 bases, and 9 bases separated the two germline ends. This CDR3 spans 14 amino acids. Germline loops: CDR1 SGHTA, CDR2 FQGTGA. The CDR3 is CASSSGLHTGELFF. CDR3 bases: TGTGCCAGCAGCTCGGGACTTCACACCGGGGAGCTGTTTTTT.